A selection of T cell receptor beta chains follows, all from one sample in a study of blood T cell repertoires in COVID-19. Libraries were prepared by immunoSEQ multiplex PCR; TCRdb keeps only in-frame clonotypes and omits some of them. The sample shows approximately 500,000 clones, about 88% of them seen only once. Material: peripheral blood. These receptors were taken from a woman in her forties or fifties with COVID-19, enrolled during active disease. Both conserved end residues are trimmed from each CDR3. The D gene is left open where the match is weak.

v_gene	d_gene	j_gene	CDR3aa
TRBV28	-	TRBJ2-3	ASSRGIISSTDTQY
TRBV19	-	TRBJ1-2	ASSIMGAGYGYT
TRBV7-7	TRBD2	TRBJ2-3	ASSSGLAGVRDTQY
TRBV5-1	-	TRBJ2-7	ASHNRAVAATSYEQY
TRBV6-5	TRBD2	TRBJ2-1	ASIKAPSGEQF
TRBV2	-	TRBJ1-3	ASSPTGWGGSGNTIY
TRBV7-2	-	TRBJ2-3	ASSPLGGGPDTQY
TRBV18	TRBD2	TRBJ2-1	ASSSRLAGTGGNEQF
TRBV2	TRBD1	TRBJ2-3	ASSWDRGRTDTQY
TRBV11-2	TRBD2	TRBJ2-2	ASSLARGLAGGRTGELF
TRBV14	-	TRBJ2-1	ASSQIAAPSYNEQF
TRBV5-1	-	TRBJ1-1	ASSTNRATEAF
TRBV12-3/TRBV12-4	TRBD1	TRBJ1-1	ASRGTGETEAF
TRBV4-1	TRBD1	TRBJ2-7	ASSQGQGASYEQY
TRBV6-5	-	TRBJ1-3	ASRTNSGNTIY
TRBV6-5	TRBD1	TRBJ1-2	ASRRHQGDGYT
TRBV19	-	TRBJ1-5	ASSIFGTRTNQPQH
TRBV7-2	TRBD2	TRBJ2-1	ASTWTSVLNEQF
TRBV19	TRBD1	TRBJ2-7	ASSMVGQGSYEQY
TRBV10-1	TRBD1	TRBJ1-2	ASSVPGQGGYT
TRBV6-5	-	TRBJ1-6	ASSYEGRSPLH
TRBV4-1	-	TRBJ2-1	ASSREIEYEQF
TRBV3-1/TRBV3-2	-	TRBJ1-1	ASSQIMSLNTEAF
TRBV27	-	TRBJ1-2	ASRERVGYGYT
TRBV30	-	TRBJ1-2	AWSIGQYGYT
TRBV6-6	-	TRBJ2-7	ASGAPGRSSYEQY
TRBV29-1	TRBD1	TRBJ1-4	SVEDRDRGTGGAGLAGTNEKLF
TRBV11-2	TRBD2	TRBJ2-3	ASSFSGGPARDTQY
TRBV29-1	-	TRBJ1-3	SALGNTIY
TRBV19	TRBD2	TRBJ2-5	ASTLSGGLLGETQY
TRBV20-1	-	TRBJ1-2	SAQRRSGYT
TRBV6-5	-	TRBJ1-4	ASTPDEKLF
TRBV5-8	-	TRBJ1-1	ASSPRLGNTEAF
TRBV11-2	TRBD1	TRBJ2-7	ASSASRGYGEQY
TRBV11-2	-	TRBJ2-3	ASSLEAASTDTQY
TRBV19	TRBD1	TRBJ1-5	ASNLDRGGQPQH
TRBV29-1	-	TRBJ1-4	SVEAPENEKLF
TRBV21-1	-	TRBJ1-5	ASILDGVGQPQH
TRBV29-1	-	TRBJ1-1	SVAPQVYTEAF
TRBV27	-	TRBJ2-1	ASSYDSSSYNEQF
TRBV28	TRBD1	TRBJ1-1	ASSGFRGIVNTEAF
TRBV30	TRBD1	TRBJ1-2	AWSVQTGVGYT
TRBV28	TRBD1	TRBJ1-2	ASRPDRFDGYT
TRBV18	-	TRBJ1-3	ASSSRVTGDSGNTIY
TRBV5-6	-	TRBJ1-6	ASSLRERSSPLH
TRBV27	-	TRBJ1-5	ASSLGLNQPQH
TRBV9	-	TRBJ2-1	ASSVASLGGNEQF
TRBV5-6	TRBD2	TRBJ2-1	ASSSAASGGRYNEQF
TRBV25-1	TRBD1	TRBJ1-2	ASSEPGQGGNGYT
TRBV20-1	TRBD1	TRBJ2-1	SASYRDRAYNEQF